Each of the 2 T cell receptor beta chains below was sequenced from the same sample in a study of T-cell reconstitution after alpha-beta-depleted transplantation in children. As it was prepared, the TCRbeta library received unique molecular identifiers. TCRdb used MiXCR to reprocess the PCR reads, holding one entry per CDR3 protein. Altogether a few hundred thousand distinct CDR3 sequences are present, roughly 13% being singletons, with the ten largest covering around 4.5%. The sequenced sample was PBMCs, obtained from the stem cell graft. These receptors were obtained from a human donor who donated a stem cell graft to a child with Fanconi anemia.

This clonotype was counted ten times or more. The chain links TRBV29-1 to TRBJ2-3; unclear D gene. V was shortened by 6 bases and J by 2 bases, with 9 bases between the two germline ends. Germline V gene lookup returns CDR1 SQVTM and CDR2 ANQGSEA. The CDR3 length is 12 residues. The CDR3 DNA follows: TGCAGCGTCGCACAGAACACAGATACGCAGTATTTT. Translation: CSVAQNTDTQYF.

This clonotype was observed a handful of times. The chain has TRBV29-1 and TRBJ2-7; the D is unclear. Germline V lookup: CDR1 SQVTM, CDR2 ANQGSEA. CDR3 length equals 12 residues. V lost 5 bases, J lost 3 bases, and 11 bases lay in between. The CDR3 loop reads CSVQKGSYEQYF. For the CDR3, the DNA is TGCAGCGTTCAAAAGGGCAGCTACGAGCAGTACTTC.